Below, one T cell receptor beta chain is given with its context. This CDR3 is built from 17 residues. Germline V CDR1 and CDR2: LGHNA, YNFKEQ. This sample was included in a study of monozygotic twins with inflammatory bowel disease. TCRdb reanalyzed the 5' RACE reads and collapses them to one entry per CDR3 protein, without DNA. The sample totals approximately 380,000 distinct CDR3 sequences. The V call is TRBV4-2, the J call TRBJ2-5; TCRdb lists TRBD1, though no DNA is available to test this call. Sequenced input: blood. The TCR sequence derives from a human donor with ulcerative colitis or Crohn's disease, or a healthy co-twin of an affected twin (not recorded which). The CDR3 sequence is CASSQVGGAEYQETQYF.